This T cell receptor (beta chain) was captured in a study of regulatory T cells in long-lasting Graves disease. As for the study in general: Those with persistent Graves' disease had received antithyroid drugs for over 5 years with positive TSH receptor antibodies. General observations from the study: Limited samples may have lowered accuracy.

Regarding time point: persistent/refractory GD, antithyroid drugs over 5 years with positive TRAb. TCR sequences were obtained from RNA taken from PBMCs. Enrollment of patients was through an endocrinology department in Xi'an, China. A few counts support this clonotype. The antigen remains undetermined. The CDR3 totals 13 residues. Germline V gene lookup returns CDR1 SGHRS and CDR2 YFSETQ. V trimming: 7 bases; J trimming: 3 bases; junction bases outside the gene matches: 3. Arm-PCR of CDR3 regions with iRepertoire HTBI primers generated TCR beta libraries. Via MiXCR, TCRdb re-called the multiplex PCR reads, giving one row per CDR3 protein. Altogether 400,000 to 500,000 distinct CDR3 sequences are present, around 21% being singletons, with the ten largest covering 7% to 10%.

This specimen consisted of peripheral blood mononuclear cells (PBMCs), obtained when the disease was refractory, from a patient treated with antithyroid drugs. This receptor was obtained from a female donor with Graves disease. The chain employs TRBV5-1 and TRBJ2-2; 7 nucleotides align to TRBD2. The chain's CDR3 is CASGAGYTGELFF. In nucleotides, the CDR3 is TGCGCCAGCGGAGCGGGATACACCGGGGAGCTGTTTTTT. Variable domain in full (rest from reference TRBV5-1 and TRBJ2-2): KAGVTQTPRYLIKTRGQQVTLSCSPISGHRSVSWYQQTPGQGLQFLFEYFSETQRNKGNFPGRFSGRQFSNSRSEMNVSTLELGDSALYLCASGAGYTGELFFGEGSRLTVL.